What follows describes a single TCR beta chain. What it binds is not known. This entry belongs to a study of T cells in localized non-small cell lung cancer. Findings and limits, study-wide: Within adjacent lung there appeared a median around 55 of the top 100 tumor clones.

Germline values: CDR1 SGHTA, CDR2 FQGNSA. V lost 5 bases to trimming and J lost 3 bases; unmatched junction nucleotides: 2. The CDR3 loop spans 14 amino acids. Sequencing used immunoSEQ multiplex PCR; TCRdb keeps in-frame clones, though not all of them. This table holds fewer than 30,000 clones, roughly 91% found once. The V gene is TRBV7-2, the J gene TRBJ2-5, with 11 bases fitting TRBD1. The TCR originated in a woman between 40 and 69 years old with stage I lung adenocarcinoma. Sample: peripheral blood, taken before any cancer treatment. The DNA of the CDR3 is TGTGCCAGCAGCCGGACAGGGGGCGAAGAGACCCAGTACTTC. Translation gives CASSRTGGEETQYF.